This T cell receptor beta chain was recovered during a study of T cells in Graves' hyperthyroidism and ophthalmopathy. This clonotype came up many times. Germline CDR1 reads MDHEN; CDR2 reads SYDVKM. After removal of 5 bases from V and 6 bases from J, the junction contained 10 bases not matched to a gene. The CDR3 sequence is 15 residues long. Those patients with uncontrolled infection, other autoimmune disease, pregnancy or lactation were excluded. The CDR3 regions of TCR beta were amplified from RNA transcripts. TCR CDR3 regions were first amplified by RT-PCR with HTBI primers. TCRdb itself ran the multiplex PCR reads through MiXCR, one entry per CDR3 protein. The sample shows under 650,000 distinct CDR3 sequences, roughly 16% of them seen only once.

The gene calls are TRBV28 and TRBJ1-5; 7 nucleotides match TRBD1. The receptor was isolated from a woman aged 25 to 45 with Graves' hyperthyroidism. What was sequenced was blood. CDR3 region: CASSRQGAPPQPQHF. The CDR3 nucleotides are TGTGCCAGCAGTCGACAGGGAGCCCCCCCTCAGCCCCAGCATTTT.